This T cell receptor beta chain is drawn from a study of blood T cell repertoires in COVID-19. Repertoires were generated with immunoSEQ multiplex PCR, while TCRdb's copy carries only in-frame clones and drops some. The data show 48,000 or so clones, with about nine tenths seen just once and 2.6% held by the top ten. CDR1 is MGHRA, CDR2 YSYEKL, per germline. The CDR3 totals 15 residues. Deletions cut 0 bases from V and 0 bases from J, with 8 bases between. This sequence joins TRBV4-1 and TRBJ1-2; D is unclear. Source material: peripheral blood. The receptor was derived from a woman aged 80 or older with COVID-19, enrolled during active disease. In DNA, the CDR3 is TGCGCCAGCAGCCAAGATGAAACAGCTAACTATGGCTACACCTTC. Protein: CASSQDETANYGYTF.